Following are 17 T cell receptor beta chains from one sample sequenced in a study of cytomegalovirus exposure and HLA in healthy donors. The PCR used 60 Vbeta and 13 Jbeta primers. Clones were sequenced by immunoSEQ multiplex PCR, and TCRdb holds only the in-frame ones, with some missing. Of some 220,000 clones listed, approximately 84% are singletons. The specimen sequenced was PBMCs. The receptors originated from a woman aged 40 to 50 in good health and CMV-seronegative.

The gene calls are TRBV6-5 and TRBJ2-2, with D possibly matching TRBD1 (6 bases). The CDR3 sequence is 13 residues long. Germline V gene data show CDR1 as MNHEY and CDR2 as SVGAGI. The germline V and J ends were trimmed by 6 bases and 5 bases, with 10 bases remaining between them. The chain's CDR3 is CASRYGQTGELFF. CDR3 nucleotide sequence: TGTGCCAGCAGATACGGACAGACCGGGGAGCTGTTTTTT.

The CDR3 spells CASSSRQGNSNEQFF. CDR3 in DNA: TGTGCCAGCAGCTCGCGACAGGGCAACTCCAATGAGCAGTTCTTC. The rearrangement uses TRBV7-2 and TRBJ2-1, with 7 bases identical to TRBD1. The CDR3 consists of 15 residues. Germline assignment: CDR1 SGHTA and CDR2 FQGNSA. V was clipped by 4 bases and J by 6 bases; unmatched bases: 9.

The CDR3 bases are TGCGCCAGCAGTGCGGACAGGGACGTAAACACCGGGGAGCTGTTTTTT. This translates into CASSADRDVNTGELFF. The rearrangement links TRBV10-2 to TRBJ2-2, with 8 nucleotides matching TRBD1. Germline V lookup: CDR1 WSHSY, CDR2 SAAADI. J lost 2 bases, V lost 4 bases, and 6 bases had no gene match. This CDR3 has 16 residues.

The J gene is TRBJ2-5, the V gene TRBV5-1; 14 bases match TRBD2. V shed 5 bases and J 5 bases; nucleotides not matched to a gene: 17. Germline loops: CDR1 SGHRS, CDR2 YFSETQ. CDR3 size: 19 residues. The CDR3 loop reads CASRPRTSGGIPEGETQYF. CDR3 bases: TGCGCCAGCAGACCGCGGACTAGCGGGGGGATACCGGAGGGGGAGACCCAGTACTTC.

The CDR3 bases are TGTGCCAGAAGCTCCGGGGGGCAGGGGTTAAATGGAAACACCATATATTTT. It is translated as CARSSGGQGLNGNTIYF. This chain connects TRBV5-3 to TRBJ1-3, with D perhaps matching TRBD1 (6 bases). TRBV5-3 counts as an open reading frame of uncertain function. The CDR3 has 17 amino acids. V lost 3 bases and J 3 bases, leaving 19 bases between the germline ends.

CDR3 loop: CASSLVGQQETQYF. The CDR3 nucleotides are TGTGCCAGCAGTTTAGTGGGACAGCAAGAGACCCAGTACTTC. V is TRBV28 and J is TRBJ2-5, with 7 bases aligning to TRBD1. Per germline, CDR1 MDHEN and CDR2 SYDVKM. The CDR3 length is 14 residues. Trimming cost V 2 bases and J 2 bases; bases outside gene matches: 2.

The gene calls are TRBV28 and TRBJ2-7, with D tentatively TRBD1 (6 bases). This CDR3 comprises 14 residues. Trimming took off 3 bases at V and 2 bases at J, with 11 bases between the two ends. The germline V gene has CDR1 MDHEN and CDR2 SYDVKM. In DNA, the CDR3 is TGTGCCAGCAGTTTCCCGGACAGCCCCTACGAGCAGTACTTC. This codes for CASSFPDSPYEQYF.

The chain has TRBV15 and TRBJ2-3, with a possible D match to TRBD2 (6 bases). Trimming took 0 bases from V and 0 from J, leaving 19 bases between them. The germline V gene has CDR1 LNHNV and CDR2 YYDKDF (reference sequence). The CDR3 has 19 amino acids. The chain's CDR3 is CATSRDTAGPLRSTDTQYF. Written as DNA, the CDR3 is TGTGCCACCAGCAGAGACACCGCGGGGCCCTTAAGAAGCACAGATACGCAGTATTTT. Together with reference TRBV15 and TRBJ2-3, the CDR3 gives the full variable domain: DAMVIQNPRYQVTQFGKPVTLSCSQTLNHNVMYWYQQKSSQAPKLLFHYYDKDFNNEADTPDNFQSRRPNTSFCFLDIRSPGLGDTAMYLCATSRDTAGPLRSTDTQYFGPGTRLTVL.

The gene calls are TRBV5-1 and TRBJ1-1; no reliable D call. This CDR3 region has 15 residues. Trimming stripped 4 bases from V and 8 bases from J, with 21 bases between. The germline CDR1 and CDR2 sequences are SGHRS and YFSETQ. CDR3 coding DNA: TGCGCCAGCAGCACGCAGGCAAGGCCAACACACGAAGCTTTCTTT. It translates to CASSTQARPTHEAFF. The variable domain in full, with the rest retrieved from reference TRBV5-1 and TRBJ1-1, is KAGVTQTPRYLIKTRGQQVTLSCSPISGHRSVSWYQQTPGQGLQFLFEYFSETQRNKGNFPGRFSGRQFSNSRSEMNVSTLELGDSALYLCASSTQARPTHEAFFGQGTRLTVV.

This clone was detected only once. V and J are TRBV30 and TRBJ1-1; no reliable D call. The CDR3 has 13 amino acids. The germline CDR1 and CDR2 sequences are GTSNPN and SVGIG (reference sequence). V lost 4 bases and J 0 bases, leaving 9 bases between the germline ends. CDR3 in DNA: TGTGCCTGGAATTACATTATGAACACTGAAGCTTTCTTT. This gives the protein CAWNYIMNTEAFF. The complete variable domain, with remaining parts taken from reference TRBV30 and TRBJ1-1, reads SQTIHQWPATLVQPVGSPLSLECTVEGTSNPNLYWYRQAAGRGLQLLFYSVGIGQISSEVPQNLSASRPQDRQFILSSKKLLLSDSGFYLCAWNYIMNTEAFFGQGTRLTVV.

The chain recombines TRBV10-2 with TRBJ2-2; maybe TRBD2 (5 bases). Between the trimmed V and J ends, which lost 2 bases and 4 bases, there was a span of 8 bases. This CDR3 has 14 amino acids. Germline V gene sequence: CDR1 WSHSY, CDR2 SAAADI. CDR3: CASSETRSTGELFF. The CDR3, as DNA: TGCGCCAGCAGTGAGACTAGGAGCACCGGGGAGCTGTTTTTT.

This chain connects TRBV6-5 to TRBJ2-1; 7 bases align to TRBD2. Trimming cost V 6 bases and J 9 bases; bases outside gene matches: 8. The CDR3 contains 13 residues. Germline V lookup: CDR1 MNHEY, CDR2 SVGAGI. DNA for the CDR3: TGTGCCAGCAGGGCCTCGGGGGGACCTGAGCAGTTCTTC. Amino acid sequence: CASRASGGPEQFF.

This chain links TRBV4-3 with TRBJ1-6; possibly TRBD1 for D (6 bases). The CDR3 extends over 15 amino acids. Per the germline V gene, CDR1 is LGHNA and CDR2 is YSLEER. V was cut by 1 base and J by 7 bases, with 11 bases left in between. CDR3 loop: CASSQAGVRNSPLHF. The DNA of the CDR3 is TGCGCCAGCAGCCAAGCAGGGGTGCGCAATTCACCCCTCCACTTT.

This clone has a handful of counts. The rearrangement links TRBV18 to TRBJ1-1; tentative D call: TRBD1 (5 bases). Germline assignment: CDR1 KGHSH and CDR2 LQKENI. This CDR3 region has 13 residues. Trimming cost V 6 bases and J 3 bases, with 11 bases left between them. This CDR3 reads CASSQGWDTEAFF. CDR3 nucleotides: TGTGCCAGCTCTCAGGGTTGGGACACTGAAGCTTTCTTT.

The chain is built from TRBV6-5 and TRBJ1-2, with D perhaps TRBD1 (5 bases). Germline V gene data show CDR1 as MNHEY and CDR2 as SVGAGI. This CDR3 has 16 residues. Trimming removed 0 bases at V and 8 bases at J, with 19 bases between. CDR3 region: CASSYSAGRPYEGYTF. In nucleotides, the CDR3 is TGTGCCAGCAGTTACTCCGCGGGACGGCCCTATGAGGGCTACACCTTC.

In this sample, this clone turned up once. The V and J genes are TRBV29-1 and TRBJ2-3; 9 bases agree with TRBD1. Germline V gives CDR1 SQVTM, CDR2 ANQGSEA. V shed 7 bases and J 13 bases; nucleotides not matched to a gene: 15. The CDR3 covers 13 residues. CDR3 in amino acids: CSAGRDREGKKYF. In nucleotides, the CDR3 is TGCAGCGCCGGAAGGGACAGGGAGGGAAAAAAGTATTTT.

The chain couples TRBV5-6 to TRBJ2-7, with a weak D call TRBD1 (6 bases). This CDR3 has 14 amino acids. V was pared by 4 bases and J by 6 bases, with 17 bases between. Germline V gene lookup returns CDR1 SGHDT and CDR2 YYEEEE. In DNA, the CDR3 is TGTGCCAGCAGCCTGAACACAGGGTCGGGCGAGCAGTACTTC. Its protein is CASSLNTGSGEQYF.